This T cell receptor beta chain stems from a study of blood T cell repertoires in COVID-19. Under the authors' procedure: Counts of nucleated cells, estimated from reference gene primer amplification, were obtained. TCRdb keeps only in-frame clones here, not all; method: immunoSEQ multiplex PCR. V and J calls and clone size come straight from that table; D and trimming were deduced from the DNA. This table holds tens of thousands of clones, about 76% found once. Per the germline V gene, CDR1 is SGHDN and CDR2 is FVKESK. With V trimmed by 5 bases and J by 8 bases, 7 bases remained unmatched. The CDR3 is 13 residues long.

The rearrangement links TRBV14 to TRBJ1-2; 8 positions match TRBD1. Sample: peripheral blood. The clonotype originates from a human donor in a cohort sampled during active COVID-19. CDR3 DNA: TGTGCCAGCAGCACCCAACAGGGGGTCGGCTACACCTTC. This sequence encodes CASSTQQGVGYTF.